The T cell receptor beta chain under discussion was sequenced for a study of vaccination and CD4 T cells after COVID-19. Study-wide background: Typically, post-vaccine samples were obtained a median approximately 70 days after dose two, within a range of 14 to 241.

Cultured CD4+ T-cell DNA underwent Oncomine TCR Beta short-read sequencing. One entry per CDR3 protein results from TCRdb running MiXCR on the PCR reads. The profile shows around 10,000 distinct CDR3 sequences, approximately 60% of them singletons. The V gene's germline CDR1 is DFQATT and CDR2 SNEGSKA (reference sequence). Deletions cut 6 bases from V and 0 bases from J, with 18 bases between. The CDR3 totals 16 residues. Sample treatment: approximately 9-day PBMC culture with coronavirus spike peptide pools or control peptides (ViraFEST assay). ViraFEST expanded antigen-specific T cells with peptide pools, then sequenced TCRs. The table lists this clonotype with a few counts. Its antigen is currently unknown.

The chain combines TRBV20-1 with TRBJ1-5, with D perhaps matching TRBD1 (6 bases). Sample: CD4+ T cells from blood, cultured in vitro. This TCR was sampled from a human donor who had recovered from COVID-19. The CDR3 spells CSALLQGQYSNQPQHF. The CDR3 DNA sequence: TGCAGTGCCCTATTACAGGGACAATATAGCAATCAGCCCCAGCATTTT.